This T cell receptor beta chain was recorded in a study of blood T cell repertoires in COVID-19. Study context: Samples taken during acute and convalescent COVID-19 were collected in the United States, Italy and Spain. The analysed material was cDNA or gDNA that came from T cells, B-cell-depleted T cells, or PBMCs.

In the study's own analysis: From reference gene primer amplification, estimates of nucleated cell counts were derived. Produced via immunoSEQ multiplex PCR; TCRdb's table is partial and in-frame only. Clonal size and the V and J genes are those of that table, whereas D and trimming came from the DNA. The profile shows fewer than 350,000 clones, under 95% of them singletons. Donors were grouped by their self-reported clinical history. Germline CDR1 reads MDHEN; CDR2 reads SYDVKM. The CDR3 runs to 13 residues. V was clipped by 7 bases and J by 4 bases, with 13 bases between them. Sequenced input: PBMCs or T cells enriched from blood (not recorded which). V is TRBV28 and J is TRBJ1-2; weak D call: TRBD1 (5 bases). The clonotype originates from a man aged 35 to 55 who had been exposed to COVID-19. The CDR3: CASTLEGVYGYTF. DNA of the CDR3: TGTGCCAGCACCCTCGAAGGGGTCTATGGCTACACCTTC.